This T cell receptor (beta chain) emerged from a study of T cells in Graves' hyperthyroidism and ophthalmopathy. On the study more broadly: It was at initial diagnosis, before any treatment, that peripheral blood was collected.

Trimming took off 5 bases at V and 2 bases at J, with 16 bases between the two ends. The length of the CDR3 is 15 residues. From germline, CDR1 is SEHNR and CDR2 FQNEAQ (reference sequence). The source material, RNA transcripts, was used to amplify TCR beta CDR3 regions. The study used the HTBI primer set for a first-round RT-PCR of the TCR CDR3. From the multiplex PCR reads, TCRdb called clonotypes with MiXCR, one entry per CDR3 protein. The profile shows fewer than 700,000 distinct CDR3 sequences, roughly 18% of them singletons. The source of this sequence is a woman aged 18-30 years with Graves' ophthalmopathy. This chain uses TRBV7-9 with TRBJ2-7; possibly TRBD1 for D (6 bases). Sequencing was done on a sample of blood. CDR3 region: CASSPAAGATYEQYF. CDR3 coding DNA: TGTGCCAGCAGCCCAGCCGCAGGGGCAACCTACGAGCAGTACTTC.